The sequence of this T cell receptor (beta chain) was determined in a study of naive and memory T cell subsets. General study points: A few larger clonotypes appeared in naive repertoires, especially CD8, possibly memory cells re-expressing CD45RA.

After CD4 positive bead selection, the CD4-negative fraction gave CD8 T cells. Cells stained for CD3, CD4, CD8, CD45RA, CD27 and viability were sorted into four CD45RA/CD27 subsets. An equimolar mix of two oligonucleotides served as the beta constant-region primer for TRBC1 and TRBC2. TCRdb analysed the UMI-ligation and nested PCR reads with MiXCR anew, one entry per CDR3 protein. The sample contains 120,000 to 150,000 distinct CDR3 sequences, around 15% of which appear only once. This CDR3 spans 13 amino acids. V dropped 2 bases and J dropped 4 bases, with 8 bases sitting between them. For this clonotype: Its specificity is not known.

This chain joins TRBV12-3 or TRBV12-4 and TRBJ1-2; no reliable D call. The sample consisted of naive CD4+ T cells from blood. This TCR was sampled from a human donor in good health. The CDR3 protein is CASSLLEGYGYTF. In DNA form, the CDR3 reads TGTGCCAGCAGTTTATTGGAGGGCTATGGCTACACCTTC.